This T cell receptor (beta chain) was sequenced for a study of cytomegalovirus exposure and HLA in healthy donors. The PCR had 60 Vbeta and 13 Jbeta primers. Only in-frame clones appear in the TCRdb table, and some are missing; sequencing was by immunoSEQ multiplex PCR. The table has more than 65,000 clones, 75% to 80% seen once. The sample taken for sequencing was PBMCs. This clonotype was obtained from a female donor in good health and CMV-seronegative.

CDR3 amino acids: CASSPQGAPGEKLFF. The CDR3 DNA sequence: TGTGCCAGCTCACCTCAGGGGGCCCCTGGGGAAAAACTGTTTTTT. The chain joins TRBV18 to TRBJ1-4; 8 bases fit TRBD1. With 3 bases clipped from V and 8 bases from J, the junction kept 8 bases outside the gene matches. The CDR3 runs to 15 residues. CDR1 is KGHSH and CDR2 is LQKENI in the germline V gene.